One sample yielded the 13 T cell receptor beta chains listed below, sequenced in a study of long-term antiretroviral therapy in people with HIV. Researchers ran immunoSEQ v3.0 at survey level. Sequencing used immunoSEQ multiplex PCR; TCRdb keeps in-frame clones, though not all of them. The sample holds under 35,000 clones, 90% to 95% seen once. The sequenced sample was unsorted PBMCs, obtained around 5.4 years after starting antiretroviral therapy. The receptors derive from a woman between 45 and 65 years old with HIV.

The chain is built from TRBV6-1 and TRBJ2-7, with D possibly being TRBD1 or TRBD2 (5 bases each). There are 13 residues in the CDR3. Trimming took 5 bases from V and 3 from J, leaving 11 bases between them. CDR1 and CDR2 from the germline V gene are MNHNS and SASEGT. The DNA of the CDR3 is TGTGCCAGCAGTACGGGACGGATCTACGAGCAGTACTTC. This sequence encodes CASSTGRIYEQYF.

V and J are TRBV6-1 and TRBJ2-1, with D possibly being TRBD2 (6 bases). Germline lookup yields CDR1 MNHNS and CDR2 SASEGT. This CDR3 comprises 12 residues. V gave up 6 bases and J gave up 9 bases, with 12 bases separating them. The CDR3 sequence is CASRMGLGEQFF. The CDR3 DNA follows: TGTGCCAGCAGGATGGGACTCGGTGAGCAGTTCTTC.

The chain recombines TRBV6-5 with TRBJ2-7, with D unclear. The CDR3 is 13 amino acids. The germline V and J ends were trimmed by 5 bases and 8 bases, with 16 bases remaining between them. In germline, CDR1 is MNHEY, CDR2 SVGAGI. CDR3 amino acids: CASSQDGPLKQYF. The CDR3 nucleotides read TGTGCCAGCAGTCAAGACGGACCCCTCAAGCAGTACTTC.

This rearrangement joins TRBV9 to TRBJ1-4; weak D call: TRBD1 (5 bases). V was pared by 0 bases and J by 8 bases, with 14 bases between. The CDR3 covers 15 residues. Germline values: CDR1 SGDLS, CDR2 YYNGEE. The CDR3 region has the DNA TGTGCCAGCAGCGTAGGGGGCCCACTCGACGAAAAACTGTTTTTT. Its translation is CASSVGGPLDEKLFF.

This chain uses TRBV30 with TRBJ1-5, with TRBD1 matching 7 bases. CDR1 is GTSNPN, CDR2 SVGIG, per germline (reference sequence). V was pared by 4 bases and J by 5 bases, with 5 bases of the junction left unmatched. The length of the CDR3 is 13 residues. The chain's CDR3 is CAWTGQSDQPQHF. CDR3 in DNA: TGTGCCTGGACGGGACAGTCCGATCAGCCCCAGCATTTT.

The table lists this clone with a count of one. The V and J genes are TRBV27 and TRBJ2-7; the D is unclear. Germline loops: CDR1 MNHEY, CDR2 SMNVEV (reference sequence). The CDR3 consists of 14 residues. Trimming removed 6 bases from V and 3 bases from J, with 15 bases in between. The CDR3 is CASSPGGSLYEQYF. CDR3 sequence (DNA): TGTGCCAGCAGCCCTGGCGGCAGTCTCTACGAGCAGTACTTC.

This chain uses TRBV4-3 with TRBJ2-1; 12 bases are a match to TRBD2. Germline V lookup: CDR1 LGHNA, CDR2 YSLEER. Trimming cost V 0 bases and J 8 bases; bases outside gene matches: 11. This CDR3 spans 18 amino acids. CDR3 sequence: CASSQDPPPSGGVYEQFF. CDR3 nucleotide sequence: TGCGCCAGCAGCCAAGATCCCCCTCCTAGCGGGGGGGTGTATGAGCAGTTCTTC.

This chain connects TRBV12-5 to TRBJ2-7; 7 nucleotides match TRBD1. Germline V gene data show CDR1 as LGHNT and CDR2 as FRNRAP. CDR3 size: 15 residues. The J segment lost 4 bases and the V segment lost 3 bases, leaving 9 bases of the junction unmatched. CDR3: CASGFSSGGFYEQYF. CDR3 nucleotides: TGTGCTAGTGGTTTCTCCTCAGGGGGATTTTACGAGCAGTACTTC.

The chain recombines TRBV27 with TRBJ2-7; TRBD1 or TRBD2 may be the D gene (5 bases each). This CDR3 contains 15 residues. Trimming shortened V by 2 bases and J by 4 bases, and 15 bases separated the two germline ends. The germline CDR1 and CDR2 sequences are MNHEY and SMNVEV (reference sequence). Written as DNA, the CDR3 is TGTGCCAGCAGTTTAGGTACGGGACCTAGGTACGAGCAGTACTTC. It codes for CASSLGTGPRYEQYF.

J is TRBJ2-3 and V is TRBV4-3; 12 nucleotides agree with TRBD1. The CDR3 runs 18 residues. CDR1 is LGHNA and CDR2 is YSLEER in the germline V gene. J was trimmed by 5 bases and V by 4 bases; bases with no gene match: 13. CDR3 loop: CASSRYLLGQGAVDTQYF. CDR3 bases: TGCGCCAGCAGCCGATACCTTCTGGGACAGGGGGCTGTAGATACGCAGTATTTT.

V is TRBV5-5 and J is TRBJ2-1; 7 positions agree with TRBD2. The CDR3 sequence is 14 residues long. Trimming took 6 bases from V and 1 from J; bases not matched to a gene: 4. Germline V gene lookup returns CDR1 SGHKS and CDR2 YYEKEE (reference sequence). The CDR3 coding sequence is TGTGCCAGCAACAAAGCGGGGTCCTACAATGAGCAGTTCTTC. Protein: CASNKAGSYNEQFF.

The V call is TRBV5-1, the J call TRBJ2-5, with 12 bases identical to TRBD2. The CDR3 loop spans 15 amino acids. Germline V CDR1 and CDR2: SGHRS, YFSETQ. Losses at the gene ends were 6 bases for V and 5 bases for J; bases not matched to a gene: 8. Here the CDR3 reads CASIPTSGGSETQYF. In nucleotides, the CDR3 is TGCGCCAGCATCCCGACTAGCGGGGGATCCGAGACCCAGTACTTC.

V usage is TRBV27 and J usage is TRBJ1-6; the D gene is possibly TRBD1 (6 bases). CDR1 MNHEY and CDR2 SMNVEV come from the germline V gene (reference sequence). The CDR3 has 13 amino acids. V gave up 6 bases and J gave up 7 bases, with 10 bases separating them. For the CDR3, the DNA is TGTGCCAGCAGAACAGGGAGGAATTCACCCCTCCACTTT. It is translated as CASRTGRNSPLHF.